Listed below are T cell receptor beta chains from one sample, sequenced in a study of low-dose radiotherapy and immunotherapy resistance in tumors. TCRdb analysed the reads with MiXCR anew, one entry per CDR3 protein. This sample carries approximately 91,000 distinct CDR3 sequences, roughly 20% of them seen once, and the ten largest clones take around 13%. This sample comprised PBMCs, obtained after low-dose radiotherapy plus immunotherapy. The origin of the receptors is a female donor with ovarian cancer. CDR3s include the opening cysteine and the closing phenylalanine or tryptophan. D genes are given only for firm matches. A row's size may be missing; if present it is once, few, many or a size class.

NA | TRBJ1-5 | TRBV18 | many | TGTGCCAGCTCACCTGCGACCGGCGGGGTTAATCAGCCCCAGCATTTT | CASSPATGGVNQPQHF
NA | TRBJ1-1 | TRBV20-1 | many | TGCAGTGCGGGTCCGGATCTGGGGCGCACTGAAGCTTTCTTT | CSAGPDLGRTEAFF
NA | TRBJ2-3 | TRBV29-1 | NA | TGCAGCGTTGAAGATTCGGGGGGCCGGAGGAATACGCAGTATTTT | CSVEDSGGRRNTQYF
NA | TRBJ1-2 | TRBV3-1 | NA | TGTGCCAGCGCTCCAGGCGATTGGGGCTACACCTTC | CASAPGDWGYTF
TRBD1 | TRBJ1-6 | TRBV30 | many | TGTGCCTGTAAACAGGGGGCGAATAATTCACCCCTCCACTTT | CACKQGANNSPLHF
TRBD1 | TRBJ2-1 | TRBV5-1 | many | TGCGCCAGCGCGACCGGGACAGAATACAATGAGCAGTTCTTC | CASATGTEYNEQFF
NA | TRBJ2-2 | TRBV3-1 | many | TGTGCCAGCAGCCCCACCTCCCGGGACGTCACCGGGGAGCTGTTTTTT | CASSPTSRDVTGELFF
NA | TRBJ2-7 | TRBV9 | NA | TGTGCCAGCAGCGTAGACTTGGGTAGCGCCTACGAGCAGTACTTC | CASSVDLGSAYEQYF
NA | TRBJ2-5 | TRBV18 | few | TGTGCCAGCTCACCGGTGGAAGAGACCCAGTACTTC | CASSPVEETQYF
NA | TRBJ1-6 | TRBV12-3/TRBV12-4 | many | TGTGCCAGCAGTGTACAGGGAGGCGGTTCACCCCTCCACTTT | CASSVQGGGSPLHF
TRBD2 | TRBJ2-1 | TRBV20-1 | many | TGCAGTGCTAGAGAAAGCGGGAGCCCATCCTACAATGAGCAGTTCTTC | CSARESGSPSYNEQFF
NA | TRBJ2-5 | TRBV30 | many | TGTGCCTGGAGTGATCCCGACTCGGAAGAGACCCAGTACTTC | CAWSDPDSEETQYF
NA | TRBJ1-4 | TRBV29-1 | many | TGCAGCGTTGACGCCGGGGGAGGTGAAAAACTGTTTTTT | CSVDAGGGEKLFF
NA | TRBJ1-3 | TRBV6-6 | many | TGTGCCAGCAGTTACTCCGCAGGTTCTGGAAACACCATATATTTT | CASSYSAGSGNTIYF
NA | TRBJ1-4 | TRBV19 | many | TGTGCCAGTAGTAGCTACAGGGTTGAAAAACTGTTTTTT | CASSSYRVEKLFF
NA | TRBJ1-5 | TRBV4-1 | many | TGCGCCAGCAGCCCAACACAGGTAACCCAGCCCCAGCATTTT | CASSPTQVTQPQHF
NA | TRBJ2-1 | TRBV21-1 | many | TGTGCCAGCGGTCAAGCGGGAGGGCCGCAAGAGCAGTTCTTC | CASGQAGGPQEQFF
NA | TRBJ2-3 | TRBV2 | many | TGTGCCAGCCGTCCGGACTCCTATAGCACAGATACGCAGTATTTT | CASRPDSYSTDTQYF
NA | TRBJ2-7 | TRBV24-1 | many | TGTGCCACCAGTGACCCCGGCAACACAGGGAGGAGCTACGAGCAGTACTTC | CATSDPGNTGRSYEQYF
NA | TRBJ1-5 | TRBV20-1 | many | TGCAGTGCCTCCCTTTCCCTTACAGAACGCAATCAGCCCCAGCATTTT | CSASLSLTERNQPQHF
NA | TRBJ2-3 | TRBV30 | many | TGTGCCGCCAGTGGGGCTAACACAGATACGCAGTATTTT | CAASGANTDTQYF
TRBD2 | TRBJ2-1 | TRBV28 | NA | TGTGCCAGCAGTCGCCTCACGGGGCGGGGGAGGGGCGGTGAGCAGTTCTTC | CASSRLTGRGRGGEQFF
TRBD2 | TRBJ2-1 | TRBV12-3/TRBV12-4 | many | TGTGCCAGCAGTCACGGACTAGGAGCGGGAGCATCCTACAATGAGCAGTTCTTC | CASSHGLGAGASYNEQFF
NA | TRBJ1-2 | TRBV4-2 | many | TGTGCCAGCAGCCAAGATCTTCGGGGAAGAAATGGCTACACCTTC | CASSQDLRGRNGYTF
NA | TRBJ2-3 | TRBV13 | many | TGTGCCAGCAGCCCTAGAACAGGGAACACAGATACGCAGTATTTT | CASSPRTGNTDTQYF
TRBD1 | TRBJ1-2 | TRBV5-1 | once | TGCGCCAGCAGCGGGGGGACAGGGAACTATGGCTACACCTTC | CASSGGTGNYGYTF
NA | TRBJ2-1 | TRBV11-2 | many | TGTGCCAGCAGCCCCTCCCGGGCCCACAATGAGCAGTTCTTC | CASSPSRAHNEQFF
NA | TRBJ2-1 | TRBV9 | many | TGTGCCAGCAGCGTAGACGGGGACTCCTACAATGAGCAGTTCTTC | CASSVDGDSYNEQFF
NA | TRBJ2-7 | TRBV20-1 | NA | TGCAGTGCTAGAGATCCGGCTGCTGGTCCCTACGAGCAGTACTTC | CSARDPAAGPYEQYF
TRBD1 | TRBJ1-5 | TRBV6-2/TRBV6-3 | few | TGTGCCAGCAACTTCGCGACAGGGAACAATCAGCCCCAGCATTTT | CASNFATGNNQPQHF
TRBD1 | TRBJ2-5 | TRBV6-5 | many | TGTGCCAGCAGACGACAGGGGGAGGAGACCCAGTACTTC | CASRRQGEETQYF
NA | TRBJ2-7 | TRBV7-2 | many | TGTGCCAGCAGCTTAGTGGGTAACAGTTTGGACGAGCAGTACTTC | CASSLVGNSLDEQYF
TRBD1 | TRBJ2-7 | TRBV12-3/TRBV12-4 | NA | TGTGCCAGCAGTTTCCAAGGGGGACAGGGATCCTACGAGCAGTACTTC | CASSFQGGQGSYEQYF
NA | TRBJ2-5 | TRBV3-1 | many | TGTGCCAGCAGCCCCGGGACTGGGGGAGAGACCCAGTACTTC | CASSPGTGGETQYF
TRBD1 | TRBJ2-1 | TRBV7-3 | many | TGTGCCAGCAGCTCCGCCCCCGGGACAGTCTACAATGAGCAGTTCTTC | CASSSAPGTVYNEQFF
NA | TRBJ2-1 | TRBV5-3 | many | TGTGCCAGCTCCGGAGGGAGCTCCTACAATGAGCAGTTCTTC | CASSGGSSYNEQFF
TRBD1 | TRBJ1-5 | TRBV18 | many | TGTGCCAGCTCACCACGGGGGGCACAGGGGATCCACGTAAAACCCCAGCATTTT | CASSPRGAQGIHVKPQHF
TRBD1 | TRBJ2-7 | TRBV9 | many | TGTGCCAGCAGCGTGGGACAGGACTACGAGCAGTACTTC | CASSVGQDYEQYF
NA | TRBJ2-2 | TRBV9 | many | TGTGCCAGCAGCGTAGTGGGCACCACCGGGGAGCTGTTTTTT | CASSVVGTTGELFF
NA | TRBJ1-1 | TRBV30 | few | TGTGCCTGGAGTGGAGGATCGAACACTGAAGCTTTCTTT | CAWSGGSNTEAFF